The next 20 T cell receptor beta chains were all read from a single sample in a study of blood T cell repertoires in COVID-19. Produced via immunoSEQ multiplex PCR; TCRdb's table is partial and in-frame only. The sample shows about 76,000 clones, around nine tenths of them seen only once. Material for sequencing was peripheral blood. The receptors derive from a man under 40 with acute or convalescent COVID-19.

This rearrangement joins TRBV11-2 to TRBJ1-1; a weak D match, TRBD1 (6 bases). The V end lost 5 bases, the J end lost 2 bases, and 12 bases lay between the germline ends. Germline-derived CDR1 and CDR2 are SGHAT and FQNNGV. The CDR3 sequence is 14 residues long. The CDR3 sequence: CASSPRGTNTEAFF. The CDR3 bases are TGTGCCAGCAGCCCCAGGGGTACCAACACTGAAGCTTTCTTT.

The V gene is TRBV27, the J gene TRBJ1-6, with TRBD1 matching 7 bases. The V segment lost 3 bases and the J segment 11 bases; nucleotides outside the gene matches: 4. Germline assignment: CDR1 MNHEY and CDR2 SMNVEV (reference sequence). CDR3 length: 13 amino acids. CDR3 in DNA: TGTGCCAGCAGTTTCTACAGGGGCCCACCCCTCCACTTT. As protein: CASSFYRGPPLHF.

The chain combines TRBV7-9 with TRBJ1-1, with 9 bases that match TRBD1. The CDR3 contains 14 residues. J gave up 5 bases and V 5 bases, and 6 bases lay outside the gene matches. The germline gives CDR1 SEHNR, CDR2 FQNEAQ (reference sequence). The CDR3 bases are TGTGCCAGCAGCCCACAGGGGGCAAGGACTGAAGCTTTCTTT. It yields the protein CASSPQGARTEAFF.

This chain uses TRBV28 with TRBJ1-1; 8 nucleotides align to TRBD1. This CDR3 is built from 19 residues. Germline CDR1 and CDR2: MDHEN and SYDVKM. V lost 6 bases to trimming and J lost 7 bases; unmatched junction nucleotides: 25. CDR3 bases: TGTGCCAGCAGCCCTACTTCTTATAAACAGGGGGTGAAGGTCGGTGAAGCTTTCTTT. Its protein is CASSPTSYKQGVKVGEAFF.

The CDR3 DNA is TGTGCCAGCAGTCAGAACGGGGGGCCAGGCACTGAAGCTTTCTTT. It translates to CASSQNGGPGTEAFF. The chain recombines TRBV6-5 with TRBJ1-1, with a possible D match to TRBD1 (6 bases). The V end was cut by 5 bases, the J end by 4 bases, with 17 bases between. The germline V gene has CDR1 MNHEY and CDR2 SVGAGI. There are 15 residues in the CDR3.

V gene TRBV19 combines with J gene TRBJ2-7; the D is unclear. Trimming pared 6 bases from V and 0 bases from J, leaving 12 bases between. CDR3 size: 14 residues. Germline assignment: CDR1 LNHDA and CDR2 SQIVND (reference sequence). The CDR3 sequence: CASRVDPSSYEQYF. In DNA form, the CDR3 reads TGTGCCAGTAGGGTTGATCCCAGCTCCTACGAGCAGTACTTC.

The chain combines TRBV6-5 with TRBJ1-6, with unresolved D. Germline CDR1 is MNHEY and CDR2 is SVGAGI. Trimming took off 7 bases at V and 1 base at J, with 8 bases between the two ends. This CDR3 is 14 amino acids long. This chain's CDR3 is CASTGFSYNSPLHF. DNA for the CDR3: TGTGCCAGCACAGGATTTTCCTATAATTCACCCCTCCACTTT.

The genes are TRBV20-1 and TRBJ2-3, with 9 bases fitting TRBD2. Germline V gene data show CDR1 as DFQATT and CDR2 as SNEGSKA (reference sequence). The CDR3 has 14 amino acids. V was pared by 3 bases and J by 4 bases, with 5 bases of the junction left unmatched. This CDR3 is CSASKREDPDTQYF. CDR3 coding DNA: TGCAGTGCTAGTAAGCGGGAGGACCCAGATACGCAGTATTTT.

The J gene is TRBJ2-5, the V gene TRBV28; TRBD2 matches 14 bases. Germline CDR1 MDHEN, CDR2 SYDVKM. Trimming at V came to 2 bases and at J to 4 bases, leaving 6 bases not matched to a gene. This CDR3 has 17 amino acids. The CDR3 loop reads CASSLEWTSGRRETQYF. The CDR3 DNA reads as TGTGCCAGCAGTTTAGAATGGACTAGCGGGAGGCGAGAGACCCAGTACTTC. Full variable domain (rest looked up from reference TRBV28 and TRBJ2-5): DVKVTQSSRYLVKRTGEKVFLECVQDMDHENMFWYRQDPGLGLRLIYFSYDVKMKEKGDIPEGYSVSREKKERFSLILESASTNQTSMYLCASSLEWTSGRRETQYFGPGTRLLVL.

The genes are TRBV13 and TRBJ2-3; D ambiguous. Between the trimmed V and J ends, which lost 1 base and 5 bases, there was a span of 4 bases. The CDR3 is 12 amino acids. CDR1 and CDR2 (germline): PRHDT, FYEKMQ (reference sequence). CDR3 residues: CASSLDGDTQYF. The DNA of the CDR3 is TGTGCCAGCAGCTTAGACGGAGATACGCAGTATTTT.

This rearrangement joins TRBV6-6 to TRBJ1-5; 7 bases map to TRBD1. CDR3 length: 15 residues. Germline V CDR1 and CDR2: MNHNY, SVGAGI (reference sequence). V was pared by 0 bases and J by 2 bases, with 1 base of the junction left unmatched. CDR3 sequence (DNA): TGTGCCAGCAGTTACTCCGGGACAGGCAATCAGCCCCAGCATTTT. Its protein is CASSYSGTGNQPQHF.

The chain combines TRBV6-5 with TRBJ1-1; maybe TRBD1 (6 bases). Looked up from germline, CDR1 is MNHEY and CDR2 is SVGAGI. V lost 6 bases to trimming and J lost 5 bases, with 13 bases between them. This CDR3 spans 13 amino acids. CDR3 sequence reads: CASRPRGGTEAFF. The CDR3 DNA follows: TGTGCCAGCAGGCCCAGGGGTGGGACTGAAGCTTTCTTT.

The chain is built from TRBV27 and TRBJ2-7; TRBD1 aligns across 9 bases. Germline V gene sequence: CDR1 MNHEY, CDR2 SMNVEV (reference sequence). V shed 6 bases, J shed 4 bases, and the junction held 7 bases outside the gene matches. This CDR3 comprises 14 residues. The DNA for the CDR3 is TGTGCCAGCAGAGTGACAGGGGGGGCTTACGAGCAGTACTTC. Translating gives CASRVTGGAYEQYF.

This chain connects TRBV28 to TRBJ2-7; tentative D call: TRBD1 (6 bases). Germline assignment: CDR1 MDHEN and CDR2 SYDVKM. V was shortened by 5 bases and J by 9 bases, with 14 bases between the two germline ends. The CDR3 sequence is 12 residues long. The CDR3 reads CASSLTGFMQYF. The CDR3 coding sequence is TGTGCCAGCAGTCTTACAGGGTTTATGCAGTACTTC.

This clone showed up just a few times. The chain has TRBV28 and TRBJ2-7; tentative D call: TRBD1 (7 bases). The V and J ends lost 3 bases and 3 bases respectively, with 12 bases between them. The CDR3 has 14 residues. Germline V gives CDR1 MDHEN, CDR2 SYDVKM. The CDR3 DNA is TGTGCCAGCAGTTTGGCGGGACAGCACTACGAGCAGTACTTC. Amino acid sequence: CASSLAGQHYEQYF. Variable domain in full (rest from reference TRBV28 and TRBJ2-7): DVKVTQSSRYLVKRTGEKVFLECVQDMDHENMFWYRQDPGLGLRLIYFSYDVKMKEKGDIPEGYSVSREKKERFSLILESASTNQTSMYLCASSLAGQHYEQYFGPGTRLTVT.

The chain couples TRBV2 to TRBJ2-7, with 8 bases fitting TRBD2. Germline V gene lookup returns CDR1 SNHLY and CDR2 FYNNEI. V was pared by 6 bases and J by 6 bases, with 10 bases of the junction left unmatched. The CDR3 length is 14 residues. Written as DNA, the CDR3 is TGTGCCAGCAGCCCGGGGGGGGGCTGGGGCGAGCAGTACTTC. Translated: CASSPGGGWGEQYF.

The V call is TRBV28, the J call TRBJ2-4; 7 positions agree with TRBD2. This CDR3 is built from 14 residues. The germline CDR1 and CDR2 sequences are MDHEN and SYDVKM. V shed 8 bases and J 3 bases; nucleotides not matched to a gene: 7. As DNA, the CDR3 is TGTGCCAGCCAGTGGGGGGGAGGCAAAAACATTCAGTACTTC. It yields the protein CASQWGGGKNIQYF.

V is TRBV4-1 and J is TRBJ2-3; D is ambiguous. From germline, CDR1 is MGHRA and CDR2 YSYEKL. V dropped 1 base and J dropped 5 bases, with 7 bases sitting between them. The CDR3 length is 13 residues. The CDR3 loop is CASSQVGRDTQYF. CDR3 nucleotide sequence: TGCGCCAGCAGCCAAGTTGGGCGAGATACGCAGTATTTT.

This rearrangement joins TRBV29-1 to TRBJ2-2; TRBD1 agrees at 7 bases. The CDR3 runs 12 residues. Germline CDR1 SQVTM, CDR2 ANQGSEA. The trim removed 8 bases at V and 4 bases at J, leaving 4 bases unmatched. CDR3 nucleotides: TGCAGCACTCAGGGGGTCACCGGGGAGCTGTTTTTT. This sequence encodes CSTQGVTGELFF.

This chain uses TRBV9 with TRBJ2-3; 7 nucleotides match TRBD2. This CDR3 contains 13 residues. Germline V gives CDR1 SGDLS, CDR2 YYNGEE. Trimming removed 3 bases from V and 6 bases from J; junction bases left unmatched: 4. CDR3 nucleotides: TGTGCCAGCAGCGGGACTAGTCGGGATACGCAGTATTTT. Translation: CASSGTSRDTQYF.